Shown below are 5 T cell receptor beta chains from a single sample sequenced in a study of OX40 agonist ivuxolimab in advanced cancers. Clones were sequenced by immunoSEQ multiplex PCR, and TCRdb holds only the in-frame ones, with some missing. The top ten hold more than 0.25% of the sample, which has around 94,000 clones, around 86% seen once. The sample was CD4+ or CD8+ T cells sorted from blood, taken in a trial of the OX40 agonist ivuxolimab. The receptors derive from an adult with an advanced solid tumor such as melanoma, head and neck, liver or kidney cancer.

The chain combines TRBV10-1 with TRBJ2-7; TRBD1 agrees at 10 bases. The J segment lost 9 bases and the V segment lost 4 bases, leaving 3 bases of the junction unmatched. This CDR3 has 12 residues. Per the germline V gene, CDR1 is WNHNN and CDR2 is SYGVQD (reference sequence). The CDR3 loop is CASSGTGGLQYF. CDR3 sequence (DNA): TGCGCCAGCAGTGGGACAGGGGGATTGCAGTACTTC.

V usage is TRBV21-1 and J usage is TRBJ1-3. TRBV21-1 has pseudogene status. This CDR3 has 16 amino acids. The CDR3 nucleotides read TGTGCCAGCACCAGCCGACGGGTGAAGGTGAGAAACACCATATATTTT. As protein: CASTSRRVKVRNTIYF.

The V call is TRBV7-2, the J call TRBJ1-6; D is ambiguous. Trimming pared 5 bases from V and 10 bases from J, leaving 12 bases between. The length of the CDR3 is 13 residues. From germline, CDR1 is SGHTA and CDR2 FQGNSA. The CDR3 coding sequence is TGTGCCAGCAGCCTCCACTTGTACTCACCCCTCCACTTT. Its protein is CASSLHLYSPLHF.

The chain has TRBV5-6 and TRBJ2-7; TRBD2 matches at 11 bases. In germline, CDR1 is SGHDT, CDR2 YYEEEE. After removal of 0 bases from V and 2 bases from J, the junction contained 4 bases not matched to a gene. The CDR3 runs 16 residues. The CDR3, as DNA: TGTGCCAGCAGCTTGGCGGGACTAGCGGAAACCTACGAGCAGTACTTC. Encoded protein: CASSLAGLAETYEQYF.

The rearrangement uses TRBV5-6 and TRBJ1-1, with a tentative D call TRBD1 (5 bases). This CDR3 is 15 amino acids long. Trimming pared 5 bases from V and 7 bases from J, leaving 21 bases between. Germline CDR1 SGHDT, CDR2 YYEEEE. CDR3 region: CASRPLMRGGGEAFF. Here the CDR3 DNA reads TGTGCCAGCAGGCCCTTGATGCGGGGCGGGGGTGAAGCTTTCTTT.